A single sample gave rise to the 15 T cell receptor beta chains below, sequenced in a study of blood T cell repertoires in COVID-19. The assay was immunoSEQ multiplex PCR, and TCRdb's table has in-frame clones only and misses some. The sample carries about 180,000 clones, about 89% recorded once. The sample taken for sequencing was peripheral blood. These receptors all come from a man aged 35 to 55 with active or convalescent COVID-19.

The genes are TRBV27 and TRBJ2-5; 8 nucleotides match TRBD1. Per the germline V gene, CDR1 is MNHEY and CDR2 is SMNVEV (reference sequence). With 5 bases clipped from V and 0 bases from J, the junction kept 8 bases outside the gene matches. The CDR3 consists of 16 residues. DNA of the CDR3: TGTGCCAGCAGTGGTAGGGACAGGAATTACCAAGAGACCCAGTACTTC. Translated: CASSGRDRNYQETQYF.

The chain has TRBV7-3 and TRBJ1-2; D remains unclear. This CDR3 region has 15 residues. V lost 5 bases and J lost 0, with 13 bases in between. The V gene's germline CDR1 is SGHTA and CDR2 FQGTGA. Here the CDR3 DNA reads TGTGCCAGCAGCCTCCTCAGGAATACTAACTATGGCTACACCTTC. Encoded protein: CASSLLRNTNYGYTF.

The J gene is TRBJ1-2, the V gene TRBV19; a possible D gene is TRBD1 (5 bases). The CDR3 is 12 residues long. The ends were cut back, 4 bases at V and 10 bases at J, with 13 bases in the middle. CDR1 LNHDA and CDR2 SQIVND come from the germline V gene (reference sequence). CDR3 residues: CASSTSGFDYTF. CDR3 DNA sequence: TGTGCCAGTAGTACTTCAGGGTTCGACTACACCTTC.

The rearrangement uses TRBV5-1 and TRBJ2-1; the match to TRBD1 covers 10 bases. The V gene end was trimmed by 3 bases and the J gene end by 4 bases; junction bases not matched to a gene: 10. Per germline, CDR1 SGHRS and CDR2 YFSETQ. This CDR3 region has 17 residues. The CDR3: CASSSGTGATPYNEQFF. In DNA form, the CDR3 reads TGCGCCAGCAGCTCCGGGACAGGGGCGACACCTTACAATGAGCAGTTCTTC.

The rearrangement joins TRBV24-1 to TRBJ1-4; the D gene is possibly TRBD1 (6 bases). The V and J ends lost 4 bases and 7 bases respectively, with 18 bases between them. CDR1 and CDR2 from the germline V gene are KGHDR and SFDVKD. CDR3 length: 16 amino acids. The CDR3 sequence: CATSDSRNRVGEKLFF. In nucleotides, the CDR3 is TGTGCCACCAGTGACAGCCGGAACAGGGTGGGTGAAAAACTGTTTTTT.

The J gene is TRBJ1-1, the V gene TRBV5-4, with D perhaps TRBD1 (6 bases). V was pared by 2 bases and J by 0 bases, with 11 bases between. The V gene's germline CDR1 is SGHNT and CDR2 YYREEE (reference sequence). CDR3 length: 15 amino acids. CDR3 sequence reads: CASSFNRAMNTEAFF. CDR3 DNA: TGTGCCAGCAGCTTTAACAGGGCAATGAACACTGAAGCTTTCTTT.

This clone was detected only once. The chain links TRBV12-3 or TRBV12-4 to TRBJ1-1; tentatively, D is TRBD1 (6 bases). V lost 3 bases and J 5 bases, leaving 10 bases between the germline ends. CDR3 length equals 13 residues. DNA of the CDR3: TGTGCCAGCAGTTTCCATACAGGGACTGAAGCTTTCTTT. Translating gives CASSFHTGTEAFF.

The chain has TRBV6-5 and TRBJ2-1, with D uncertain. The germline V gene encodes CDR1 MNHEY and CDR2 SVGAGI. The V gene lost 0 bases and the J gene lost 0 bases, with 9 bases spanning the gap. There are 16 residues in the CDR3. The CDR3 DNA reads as TGTGCCAGCAGTTACTCTGATATCAGCTCCTACAATGAGCAGTTCTTC. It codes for CASSYSDISSYNEQFF.

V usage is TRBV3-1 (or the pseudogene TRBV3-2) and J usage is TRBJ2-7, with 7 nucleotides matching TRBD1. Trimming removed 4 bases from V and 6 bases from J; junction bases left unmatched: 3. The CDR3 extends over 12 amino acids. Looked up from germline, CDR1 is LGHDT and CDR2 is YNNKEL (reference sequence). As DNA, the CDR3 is TGTGCCAGCAGCCTGGGACAGACCGAGCAGTACTTC. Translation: CASSLGQTEQYF.

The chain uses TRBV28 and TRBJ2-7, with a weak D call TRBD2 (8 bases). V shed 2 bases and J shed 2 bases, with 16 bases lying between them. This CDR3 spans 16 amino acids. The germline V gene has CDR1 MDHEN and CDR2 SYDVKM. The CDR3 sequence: CASSLREGAIPYEQYF. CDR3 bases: TGTGCCAGCAGTTTACGGGAGGGGGCAATACCCTACGAGCAGTACTTC.

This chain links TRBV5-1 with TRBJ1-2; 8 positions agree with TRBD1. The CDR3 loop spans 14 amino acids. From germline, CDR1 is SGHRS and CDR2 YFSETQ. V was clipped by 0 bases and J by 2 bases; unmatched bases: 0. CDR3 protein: CASSLGDRNYGYTF. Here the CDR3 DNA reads TGCGCCAGCAGCTTGGGGGACAGGAACTATGGCTACACCTTC.

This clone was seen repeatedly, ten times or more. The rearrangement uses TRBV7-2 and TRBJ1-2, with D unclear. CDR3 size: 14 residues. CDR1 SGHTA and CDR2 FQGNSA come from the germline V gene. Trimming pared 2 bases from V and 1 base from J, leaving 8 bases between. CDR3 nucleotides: TGTGCCAGCAGCTTATCGCCGGGTAACTATGGCTACACCTTC. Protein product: CASSLSPGNYGYTF.

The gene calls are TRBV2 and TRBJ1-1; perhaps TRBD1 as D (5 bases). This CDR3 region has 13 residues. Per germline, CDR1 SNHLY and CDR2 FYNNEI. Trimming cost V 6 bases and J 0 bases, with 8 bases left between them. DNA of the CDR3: TGTGCCAGCAGCTCGACAGTGAACACTGAAGCTTTCTTT. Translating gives CASSSTVNTEAFF. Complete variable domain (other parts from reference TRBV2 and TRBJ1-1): EPEVTQTPSHQVTQMGQEVILRCVPISNHLYFYWYRQILGQKVEFLVSFYNNEISEKSEIFDDQFSVERPDGSNFTLKIRSTKLEDSAMYFCASSSTVNTEAFFGQGTRLTVV.

CDR3 protein: CAISESSRGHTGELFF. Here the CDR3 DNA reads TGTGCCATCAGTGAGTCGTCCAGGGGGCACACCGGGGAGCTGTTTTTT. This chain joins TRBV10-3 and TRBJ2-2; 8 nucleotides agree with TRBD1. Germline V gene sequence: CDR1 ENHRY, CDR2 SYGVKD. V was pared by 0 bases and J by 3 bases, with 3 bases of the junction left unmatched. CDR3 length: 16 amino acids.

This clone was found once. CDR3 in amino acids: CASSLGGSAYNEQFF. The CDR3 DNA follows: TGTGCCAGCAGCTTAGGGGGTAGCGCCTACAATGAGCAGTTCTTC. The chain links TRBV5-4 to TRBJ2-1, with D perhaps matching TRBD1 (6 bases). This CDR3 region has 15 residues. V lost 2 bases and J 2 bases, leaving 11 bases between the germline ends. The V gene's germline CDR1 is SGHNT and CDR2 YYREEE (reference sequence).